These 11 T cell receptor beta chains originate from one sample sequenced in a study of Ad26.COV2.S vaccination and SARS-CoV-2 variants. Treatment: 19 received Ad26.COV2.S at low or high dose, single or two shots; a few received placebo; per-sample allocation not given. Sampling occurred on day 63 after the first vaccine or placebo injection. Profiled with immunoSEQ multiplex PCR; TCRdb holds only in-frame clones, not every one. The sample contains some 520,000 clones, around 85% of which appear only once. Sequenced material: peripheral blood, taken in a trial of Ad26.COV2.S vaccine versus placebo. These TCRs come from a person aged 18-60 years who received the Ad26.COV2.S COVID-19 vaccine or a placebo.

The chain uses TRBV30 and TRBJ1-1; 9 bases map to TRBD1. CDR3 length: 16 residues. Germline values: CDR1 GTSNPN, CDR2 SVGIG (reference sequence). With V trimmed by 0 bases and J by 2 bases, 7 bases remained unmatched. The CDR3 region has the DNA TGTGCCTGGAGTGTACGTAAGGGACAGGGTAACACTGAAGCTTTCTTT. It encodes CAWSVRKGQGNTEAFF.

This rearrangement joins TRBV25-1 to TRBJ2-1; 9 nucleotides agree with TRBD1. From germline, CDR1 is MGHDK and CDR2 SYGVNS. J was trimmed by 15 bases and V by 1 base; bases with no gene match: 10. This CDR3 is 14 amino acids long. The CDR3 spells CASSEFREDRGLFF. The DNA for the CDR3 is TGTGCCAGCAGTGAATTTCGGGAGGACAGGGGATTGTTCTTC.

The V and J genes are TRBV4-2 and TRBJ2-7, with 8 bases matching TRBD1. Trimming took 4 bases from V and 4 from J; bases not matched to a gene: 6. This CDR3 region has 14 residues. CDR1 and CDR2 (germline): LGHNA, YNFKEQ. The CDR3 region has the DNA TGTGCCAGCAGCCTAGCCAGGGACAGGTACGAGCAGTACTTC. Its translation: CASSLARDRYEQYF.

The chain has TRBV30 and TRBJ2-2, with a possible D match to TRBD1 (5 bases). Trimming left V 3 bases short and J 3 bases short, with 5 bases between. Germline V gene lookup returns CDR1 GTSNPN and CDR2 SVGIG (reference sequence). The CDR3 consists of 12 residues. CDR3 sequence: CAWRQDTGELFF. The DNA of the CDR3 is TGTGCCTGGAGACAGGACACCGGGGAGCTGTTTTTT. The entire variable domain, with the rest obtained from reference TRBV30 and TRBJ2-2, is as follows: SQTIHQWPATLVQPVGSPLSLECTVEGTSNPNLYWYRQAAGRGLQLLFYSVGIGQISSEVPQNLSASRPQDRQFILSSKKLLLSDSGFYLCAWRQDTGELFFGEGSRLTVL.

Regarding this clone: Distinct nucleotide sequences in the sample also encode this CDR3. V usage is TRBV27 and J usage is TRBJ2-6; no clear D gene. Germline CDR1 MNHEY, CDR2 SMNVEV (reference sequence). The V gene lost 3 bases and the J gene lost 3 bases, with 3 bases spanning the gap. This CDR3 has 13 residues. The CDR3 region has the DNA TGTGCCAGCAGTTTCGGTGGGGCCAACGTCCTGACTTTC. This encodes CASSFGGANVLTF.

The chain links TRBV9 to TRBJ2-2, with 9 bases matching TRBD2. In germline, CDR1 is SGDLS, CDR2 YYNGEE. V lost 1 base and J lost 6; bases outside the gene matches: 10. This CDR3 comprises 17 residues. The CDR3: CASSVTIAGVGAGELFF. CDR3 DNA sequence: TGTGCCAGCAGCGTAACTATAGCGGGAGTTGGAGCCGGGGAGCTGTTTTTT. The full variable domain, rest sourced from reference TRBV9 and TRBJ2-2, is DSGVTQTPKHLITATGQRVTLRCSPRSGDLSVYWYQQSLDQGLQFLIQYYNGEERAKGNILERFSAQQFPDLHSELNLSSLELGDSALYFCASSVTIAGVGAGELFFGEGSRLTVL.

DNA for the CDR3: TGTGCCAGCAGCGTAGATCCTATCGGGGGTCAGCCCCAGCATTTT. As protein: CASSVDPIGGQPQHF. The chain recombines TRBV9 with TRBJ1-5; a weak D match, TRBD1 (5 bases). With 0 bases removed from V and 6 bases from J, the gap between germline ends came to 13 bases. CDR3 size: 15 residues. The germline CDR1 and CDR2 sequences are SGDLS and YYNGEE.

The chain employs TRBV28 and TRBJ1-1; D is undetermined. CDR3 size: 13 residues. CDR1 and CDR2 from the germline V gene are MDHEN and SYDVKM. The V end lost 6 bases, the J end lost 4 bases, and 12 bases lay between the germline ends. CDR3 protein: CASSPGRLTEAFF. CDR3 sequence (DNA): TGTGCCAGCAGCCCTGGACGTCTCACTGAAGCTTTCTTT.

The chain employs TRBV29-1 and TRBJ1-2, with D unclear. The CDR3 totals 12 residues. From germline, CDR1 is SQVTM and CDR2 ANQGSEA. V dropped 2 bases and J dropped 4 bases, with 8 bases sitting between them. CDR3 amino acids: CSVEQAFYGYTF. The CDR3 DNA reads as TGCAGCGTTGAACAGGCCTTCTATGGCTACACCTTC. The full variable domain, in which reference TRBV29-1 and TRBJ1-2 provide the parts outside the CDR3, is SAVISQKPSRDICQRGTSLTIQCQVDSQVTMMFWYRQQPGQSLTLIATANQGSEATYESGFVIDKFPISRPNLTFSTLTVSNMSPEDSSIYLCSVEQAFYGYTFGSGTRLTVV.

This clone has more than one count but fewer than ten. The rearrangement uses TRBV24-1 and TRBJ2-7, with D perhaps matching TRBD1 or TRBD2 (5 bases each). V lost 3 bases to trimming and J lost 6 bases, with 8 bases between them. The CDR3 consists of 12 residues. Germline V gene data show CDR1 as KGHDR and CDR2 as SFDVKD. The CDR3 is CATSDRGREQYF. As DNA, the CDR3 is TGTGCCACCAGTGATCGGGGCCGCGAGCAGTACTTC.

The gene calls are TRBV6-2 or TRBV6-3 and TRBJ2-7; 8 nucleotides align to TRBD2. The germline V gene encodes CDR1 MNHEY and CDR2 SVGEGT. The CDR3 extends over 15 amino acids. Trimming cost V 8 bases and J 6 bases; bases outside gene matches: 15. CDR3 nucleotides: TGTGCCAGCGGCCTGACAGCGGGAGTGTTAGGCGAGCAGTACTTC. It specifies CASGLTAGVLGEQYF.